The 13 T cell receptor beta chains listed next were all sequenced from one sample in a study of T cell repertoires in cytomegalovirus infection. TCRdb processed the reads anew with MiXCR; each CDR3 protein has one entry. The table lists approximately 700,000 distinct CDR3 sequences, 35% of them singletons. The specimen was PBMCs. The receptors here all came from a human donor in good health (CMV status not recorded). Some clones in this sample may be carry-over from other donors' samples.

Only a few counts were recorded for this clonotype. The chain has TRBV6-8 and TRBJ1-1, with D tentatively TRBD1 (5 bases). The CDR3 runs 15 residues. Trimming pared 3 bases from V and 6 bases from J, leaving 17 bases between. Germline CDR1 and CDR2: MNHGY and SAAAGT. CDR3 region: CASSYIGDREAEAFF. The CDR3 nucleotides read TGTGCCAGCAGTTATATAGGGGATCGTGAGGCTGAAGCTTTCTTT.

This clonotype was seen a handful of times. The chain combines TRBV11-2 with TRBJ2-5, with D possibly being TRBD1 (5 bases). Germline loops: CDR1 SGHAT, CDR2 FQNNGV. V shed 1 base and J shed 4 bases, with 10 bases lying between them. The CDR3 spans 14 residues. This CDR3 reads CASSLANRPETQYF. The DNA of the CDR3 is TGTGCCAGCAGCTTAGCTAACAGGCCAGAGACCCAGTACTTC.

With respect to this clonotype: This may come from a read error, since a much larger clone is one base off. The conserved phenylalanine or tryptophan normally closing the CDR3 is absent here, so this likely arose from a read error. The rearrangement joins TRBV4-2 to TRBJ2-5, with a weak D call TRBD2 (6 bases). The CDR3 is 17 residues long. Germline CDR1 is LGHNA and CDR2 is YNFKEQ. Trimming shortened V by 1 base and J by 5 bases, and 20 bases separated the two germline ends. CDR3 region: CASSQGEWLAVRETQYC. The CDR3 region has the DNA TGTGCCAGCAGCCAAGGCGAGTGGTTAGCGGTCCGGGAGACCCAGTACTGC.

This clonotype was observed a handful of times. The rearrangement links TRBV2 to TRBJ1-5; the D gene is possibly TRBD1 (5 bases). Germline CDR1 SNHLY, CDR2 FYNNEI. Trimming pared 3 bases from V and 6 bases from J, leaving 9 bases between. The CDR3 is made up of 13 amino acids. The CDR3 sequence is CASSEGGSQPQHF. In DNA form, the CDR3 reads TGTGCCAGCAGTGAGGGGGGTTCTCAGCCCCAGCATTTT.

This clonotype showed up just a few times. The CDR3 DNA reads TGTGCCAGCAGGCAGGGGGGATCGGCTAGCAATCAGCCCCAGCATTTT. Its protein product is CASRQGGSASNQPQHF. The chain carries TRBV6-6 and TRBJ1-5, with 7 positions matching TRBD1. Trimming took 6 bases from V and 0 from J; bases not matched to a gene: 8. This CDR3 comprises 16 residues. Germline CDR1 is MNHNY and CDR2 is SVGAGI (reference sequence).

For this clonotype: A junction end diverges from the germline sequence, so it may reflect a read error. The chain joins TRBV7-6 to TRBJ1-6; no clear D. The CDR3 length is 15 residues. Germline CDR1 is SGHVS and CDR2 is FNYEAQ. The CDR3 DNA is TGTGCCAGCATCTTAAAACCTGGTGAGGACGTCCCCCTCCACTTT. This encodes CASILKPGEDVPLHF.

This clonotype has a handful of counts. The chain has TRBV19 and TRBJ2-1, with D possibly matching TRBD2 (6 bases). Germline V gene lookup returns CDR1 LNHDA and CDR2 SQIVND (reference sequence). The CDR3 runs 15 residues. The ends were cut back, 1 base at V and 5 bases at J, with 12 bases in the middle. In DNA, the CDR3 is TGTGCCAGTAGTATAGGGCTAGCGACCCACAATGAGCAGTTCTTC. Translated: CASSIGLATHNEQFF.

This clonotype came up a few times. The CDR3 loop reads CASSEGGQNGYTF. CDR3 coding DNA: TGTGCCAGCAGCGAGGGGGGGCAGAATGGCTACACCTTC. The genes are TRBV6-1 and TRBJ1-2, with a weak D call TRBD1 (6 bases). V dropped 6 bases and J dropped 6 bases, with 14 bases sitting between them. The CDR3 runs 13 residues. Germline-derived CDR1 and CDR2 are MNHNS and SASEGT.

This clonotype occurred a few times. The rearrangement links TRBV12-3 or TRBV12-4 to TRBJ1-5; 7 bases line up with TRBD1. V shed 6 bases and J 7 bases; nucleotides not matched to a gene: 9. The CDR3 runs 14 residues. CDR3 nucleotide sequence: TGTGCCAGCAGGGCCACAGGGGTACAGCAGCCCCAGCATTTT. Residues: CASRATGVQQPQHF.

This CDR3 is CASMSWHNEQFF. The DNA for the CDR3 is TGTGCCAGTATGTCCTGGCACAATGAGCAGTTCTTC. The chain couples TRBV19 to TRBJ2-1, with no clear D. Trimming removed 7 bases at V and 5 bases at J, with 9 bases between. Germline assignment: CDR1 LNHDA and CDR2 SQIVND (reference sequence). The CDR3 is 12 amino acids. The entire variable domain, with the rest obtained from reference TRBV19 and TRBJ2-1, is as follows: DGGITQSPKYLFRKEGQNVTLSCEQNLNHDAMYWYRQDPGQGLRLIYYSQIVNDFQKGDIAEGYSVSREKKESFPLTVTSAQKNPTAFYLCASMSWHNEQFFGPGTRLTVL.

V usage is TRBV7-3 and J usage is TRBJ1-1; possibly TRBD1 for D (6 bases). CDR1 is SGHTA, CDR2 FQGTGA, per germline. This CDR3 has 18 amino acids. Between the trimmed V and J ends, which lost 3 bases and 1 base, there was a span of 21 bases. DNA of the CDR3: TGTGCCAGCAGCTTGCGTAGGGGGTCGTTGAGGGCGAACACTGAAGCTTTCTTT. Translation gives CASSLRRGSLRANTEAFF.

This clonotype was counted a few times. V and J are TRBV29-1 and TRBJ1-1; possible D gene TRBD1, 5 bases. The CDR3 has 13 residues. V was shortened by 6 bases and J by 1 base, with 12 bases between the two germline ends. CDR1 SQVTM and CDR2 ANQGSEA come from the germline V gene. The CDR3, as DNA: TGCAGCGTCAGGGCCTGGCGGAACACTGAAGCTTTCTTT. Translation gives CSVRAWRNTEAFF.

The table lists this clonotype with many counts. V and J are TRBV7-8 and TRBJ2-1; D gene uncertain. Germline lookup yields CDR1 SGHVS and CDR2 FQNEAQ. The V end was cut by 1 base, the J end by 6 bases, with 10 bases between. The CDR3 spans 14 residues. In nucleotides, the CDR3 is TGTGCCAGCAGCTTAGAGGTATCGGGCAATGAGCAGTTCTTC. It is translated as CASSLEVSGNEQFF.